One and the same sample provided the 2 T cell receptor beta chains below, sequenced in a study of cytomegalovirus exposure and HLA in healthy donors. PCR amplification relied on 60 Vbeta primers (plus 13 Jbeta primers). Data came from immunoSEQ multiplex PCR; TCRdb stores just in-frame clones and leaves some out. The sample records about 160,000 clones, roughly 76% being singletons. Sample: PBMCs. Every receptor here comes from a woman aged 45-65 years in good health and CMV-seronegative.

The sample holds a few counts of this clone. The genes are TRBV2 and TRBJ2-2, with 9 bases aligning to TRBD2. The CDR3 extends over 16 amino acids. Germline values: CDR1 SNHLY, CDR2 FYNNEI. Trimming removed 4 bases from V and 4 bases from J; junction bases left unmatched: 7. In nucleotides, the CDR3 is TGTGCCAGCAGTGTCGAAGCGGGGGGAATCACCGGGGAGCTGTTTTTT. It translates to CASSVEAGGITGELFF.

This chain uses TRBV6-6 with TRBJ2-1; D is perhaps TRBD2 (5 bases). Germline CDR1 is MNHNY and CDR2 is SVGAGI (reference sequence). CDR3 length: 12 amino acids. The ends were cut back, 2 bases at V and 8 bases at J, with 7 bases in the middle. The CDR3 protein is CASSYTLDEQFF. In DNA, the CDR3 is TGTGCCAGCAGTTACACACTAGATGAGCAGTTCTTC.